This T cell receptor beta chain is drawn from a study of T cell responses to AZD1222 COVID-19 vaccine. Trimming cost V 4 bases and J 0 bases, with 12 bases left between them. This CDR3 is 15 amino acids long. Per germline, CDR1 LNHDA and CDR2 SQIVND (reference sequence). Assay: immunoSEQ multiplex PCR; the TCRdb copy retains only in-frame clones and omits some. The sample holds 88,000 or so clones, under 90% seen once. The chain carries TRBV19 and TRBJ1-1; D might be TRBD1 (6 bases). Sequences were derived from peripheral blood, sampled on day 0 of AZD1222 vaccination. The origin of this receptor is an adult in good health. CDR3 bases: TGTGCCAGTAGTAAGAGGGGGTGGATGAACACTGAAGCTTTCTTT. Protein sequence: CASSKRGWMNTEAFF. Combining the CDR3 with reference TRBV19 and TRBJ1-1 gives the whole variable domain DGGITQSPKYLFRKEGQNVTLSCEQNLNHDAMYWYRQDPGQGLRLIYYSQIVNDFQKGDIAEGYSVSREKKESFPLTVTSAQKNPTAFYLCASSKRGWMNTEAFFGQGTRLTVV.